The clone carrying this T cell receptor beta chain is labeled medium-sized (0.01 to 0.1%). The sample is drawn from a study of lung T cells in sarcoidosis with Löfgren's syndrome. Study overall: Analyses focused on Löfgren's syndrome patients.

Each CDR3 protein gets one entry after TCRdb re-called the reads with MiXCR. The table lists roughly 1,800 distinct CDR3 sequences, around 27% of them singletons. Sequencing was done on a sample of CD4+ T cells from bronchoalveolar lavage. This receptor was taken from a human donor with sarcoidosis (Löfgren's syndrome or another form), or a control subject (not recorded which).

In nucleotides, the CDR3 is TGTGCCAGCAGTGTTGAGGGACTTGCTTTCTTT. It codes for CASSVEGLAFF. The chain is built from TRBV2 and TRBJ1-1; TRBD1 might be the D (5 bases). Trimming took 4 bases from V and 11 from J, leaving 11 bases between them. The CDR3 has 11 amino acids. Germline CDR1 and CDR2: SNHLY and FYNNEI.